These T cell receptor beta chains were read from a single sample in a study of T-cell reconstitution after alpha-beta-depleted transplantation in children. TCRdb processed the PCR reads anew with MiXCR; each CDR3 protein has one entry. The table shows roughly 420,000 distinct CDR3 sequences, with around 15% occurring only once. The specimen was PBMCs, mostly from graft donor cells, collected 360 days after TCRalphabeta/CD19-depleted stem cell transplant. The receptors derive from a boy under two years old who had a stem cell transplant for Wiskott-Aldrich syndrome, so the T cells may come from the graft donor. The conserved cysteine and the conserved F or W are not part of the CDR3 here.

v_call: TRBV7-8
j_call: TRBJ1-6
cdr3_aa: ASTPGQDSNSYNSPLH

v_call: TRBV6-2/TRBV6-3
j_call: TRBJ2-5
cdr3_aa: ASRGTGAKETQY

v_call: TRBV24-1
j_call: TRBJ2-2
cdr3_aa: ATSPIKNTGELF

v_call: TRBV4-1
j_call: TRBJ2-1
cdr3_aa: ASSQGSDRVTNEQF

v_call: TRBV28
j_call: TRBJ2-3
cdr3_aa: ASSWGGRADTQY

v_call: TRBV7-2
j_call: TRBJ1-5
cdr3_aa: ASSLVGMEPQH

v_call: TRBV18
j_call: TRBJ2-1
cdr3_aa: ASSPTIIHEQF

v_call: TRBV12-3/TRBV12-4
j_call: TRBJ2-2
cdr3_aa: ASRPNRARELF

v_call: TRBV4-1
j_call: TRBJ1-6
cdr3_aa: ASSQNSPLH

v_call: TRBV15
j_call: TRBJ2-1
cdr3_aa: ATSRDLLREQF

v_call: TRBV12-3/TRBV12-4
j_call: TRBJ2-7
cdr3_aa: ASSPRLAGGRY

v_call: TRBV5-1
j_call: TRBJ2-5
cdr3_aa: ASSLALAVGETQY

v_call: TRBV5-1
j_call: TRBJ2-1
cdr3_aa: ATERGTGYDEQF

v_call: TRBV11-3
j_call: TRBJ2-7
cdr3_aa: ASSLGYRPSYEQY

v_call: TRBV11-1
j_call: TRBJ2-7
cdr3_aa: ASSPDPGTSGRRGYEQY

v_call: TRBV7-2
j_call: TRBJ2-7
cdr3_aa: ASSPLAASSYEQY

v_call: TRBV5-1
j_call: TRBJ2-7
cdr3_aa: ASRMGAYEQY

v_call: TRBV5-1
j_call: TRBJ2-3
cdr3_aa: ASSLGTGSPSTDTQY

v_call: TRBV7-9
j_call: TRBJ2-7
cdr3_aa: ASKEDRMF

v_call: TRBV4-3
j_call: TRBJ2-4
cdr3_aa: ASSQGRGTRNIQY

v_call: TRBV20-1
j_call: TRBJ2-1
cdr3_aa: SAREAGLSEQF

v_call: TRBV3-1
j_call: TRBJ2-3
cdr3_aa: ASSVQGPDTQY

v_call: TRBV5-1
j_call: TRBJ2-1
cdr3_aa: ASSLGVGQSSYNEQF

v_call: TRBV10-3
j_call: TRBJ1-5
cdr3_aa: AISVTVGNQPQH

v_call: TRBV4-3
j_call: TRBJ2-7
cdr3_aa: ASSQGGLAGDPYEQY